What follows are 9 T cell receptor beta chains derived from one specimen sequenced in a study of T cell responses to AZD1222 COVID-19 vaccine. The assay was immunoSEQ multiplex PCR, and TCRdb's table has in-frame clones only and misses some. Of 150,000 or so clones listed, roughly 80% are singletons. Source: peripheral blood, taken on day 0 of MenACWY control vaccination. The receptors stem from an adult in good health.

The chain is built from TRBV11-2 and TRBJ1-2; no clear D gene. There are 13 residues in the CDR3. Trimming stripped 5 bases from V and 5 bases from J, with 12 bases between. CDR1 and CDR2 (germline): SGHAT, FQNNGV. In DNA form, the CDR3 reads TGTGCCAGCAGCCTGTACACGGAGTATGGCTACACCTTC. It codes for CASSLYTEYGYTF.

The rearrangement links TRBV5-4 to TRBJ1-2, with 8 bases fitting TRBD1. This CDR3 has 17 residues. The junction had 17 bases not matched to a gene; V was cut back by 2 bases and J by 8 bases. Germline V gene lookup returns CDR1 SGHNT and CDR2 YYREEE (reference sequence). CDR3 in amino acids: CASSFLTGAPPGGGYTF. As DNA, the CDR3 is TGTGCCAGCAGCTTCTTGACAGGGGCGCCGCCGGGAGGCGGCTACACCTTC.

This clone was seen just once. The V and J genes are TRBV7-3 and TRBJ1-5; D possibly corresponds to TRBD1 (5 bases). CDR1 and CDR2 from the germline V gene are SGHTA and FQGTGA. The CDR3 has 15 amino acids. V was shortened by 2 bases and J by 5 bases, with 13 bases between the two germline ends. This CDR3 is CASSLSGGIDQPQHF. The CDR3 nucleotides read TGTGCCAGCAGCTTATCCGGGGGTATCGATCAGCCCCAGCATTTT.

The V and J genes are TRBV6-5 and TRBJ1-2; no clear D gene. Germline V lookup: CDR1 MNHEY, CDR2 SVGAGI. The CDR3 runs to 15 residues. Trimming removed 4 bases at V and 1 base at J, with 13 bases between. CDR3 nucleotide sequence: TGTGCCAGCAGTTCCAGGCCGGTGAATAACTATGGCTACACCTTC. Translated, it gives CASSSRPVNNYGYTF.

This sequence joins TRBV10-2 and TRBJ1-6; D gene uncertain. Per the germline V gene, CDR1 is WSHSY and CDR2 is SAAADI. V lost 0 bases to trimming and J lost 7 bases, with 10 bases between them. This CDR3 spans 15 amino acids. CDR3 DNA sequence: TGCGCCAGCAGTGAGTCGACAAGGCAGAATTCACCCCTCCACTTT. This sequence encodes CASSESTRQNSPLHF.

This clone was found once. The chain recombines TRBV11-2 with TRBJ2-5; D call uncertain. V lost 5 bases and J 1 base, leaving 11 bases between the germline ends. This CDR3 is built from 14 residues. Germline CDR1 and CDR2: SGHAT and FQNNGV. CDR3 protein: CASSRDLSQETQYF. In DNA form, the CDR3 reads TGTGCCAGCAGCCGCGATCTATCCCAAGAGACCCAGTACTTC.

The V call is TRBV2, the J call TRBJ1-1; a weak D match, TRBD1 (6 bases). Germline V gene sequence: CDR1 SNHLY, CDR2 FYNNEI. Trimming removed 6 bases at V and 2 bases at J, with 13 bases between. This CDR3 contains 14 residues. CDR3 DNA sequence: TGTGCCAGCAGGCCGAGAGGGGGTAACACTGAAGCTTTCTTT. It translates to CASRPRGGNTEAFF.

J is TRBJ1-2 and V is TRBV9, with D possibly being TRBD1 (5 bases). Per the germline V gene, CDR1 is SGDLS and CDR2 is YYNGEE. The CDR3 contains 14 residues. Trimming took off 4 bases at V and 5 bases at J, with 15 bases between the two ends. The CDR3 bases are TGTGCCAGCAGCCAGAACCCAGGGCCTTATGGCTACACCTTC. Protein sequence: CASSQNPGPYGYTF.

The J gene is TRBJ2-5, the V gene TRBV5-6; 7 bases are a match to TRBD1. J gave up 3 bases and V 5 bases, and 4 bases lay outside the gene matches. There are 13 residues in the CDR3. The germline gives CDR1 SGHDT, CDR2 YYEEEE. The CDR3 spells CASSWDSKETQYF. The DNA of the CDR3 is TGTGCCAGCAGTTGGGACAGCAAAGAGACCCAGTACTTC.